This note documents a single T cell receptor beta chain sequence. Its target antigen remains unknown. No clone much larger than this one lies a single base away; base qualities are absent. The source of the sample is a study (dated by TCRdb to about 2015). Turning to the overall study: The study set out to test whether tumor-infiltrating Tregs in breast cancer get recruited from blood Tregs or are instead converted in situ from other CD4+ T cell subsets. Study-level results and caveats: The TCR gene usage of tumor memory CD4+ T cells clustered together with blood and lymph node memory CD4+ cells and with lymph node naive CD4+ cells. Rather than covering whole repertoires, validation in the larger cohort was restricted to a single TCR beta V-J rearrangement. The greatest overlap of tumor-infiltrating Treg TCR alpha and beta sequences was observed with tumor naive CD4+ T cells, followed by blood naive CD4+ T cells.

Full-length TCR variable regions were amplified by 5' RACE PCR with constant-region reverse primers, and semi-nested PCR with Nested Universal Primer A was subsequently performed. Using the ReliaPrep RNA Cell Miniprep System, total RNA was extracted, and the SMARTer RACE 5'/3' Kit was then used to reverse transcribe the RNA into 5'RACE-ready cDNA. Full-length TCR alpha and beta libraries were barcoded with multiplex adaptors and sequenced on an Illumina MiSeq. For the original study's pipeline: For each of nine subset-tissue groups, sequencing data from the five patients were pooled, and the groups were compared by unsupervised clustering of TCR gene usage. The Morisita-Horn index was used to calculate repertoire similarity, with shared sequences weighted according to their contribution to each repertoire. TCRdb reworked the public reads: Q25 trimming with fastp, MiXCR clone assembly, productive beta chains retained. Every distinct CDR3 protein forms one entry, paired with its most common genes and DNA. The V and J calls here are based on TCRdb, not the publication. The sample has fewer than 9,000 distinct CDR3 sequences on record, about 50% of them singletons. The ten largest clones add up to approximately 5.2% of the sample.

Ends trimmed: V by 3 bases, J by 6 bases; bases unmatched to a gene: 17. The germline V gene provides CDR1 MNHEY and CDR2 SVGAGI. Measured from the cysteine to the phenylalanine, the CDR3 is 18 residues long. CDR3 DNA only is kept here, 54 bases in frame from base 1. The memory CD4+ T cell population was isolated based on a CD4+CD45RO+CD25- phenotype. Tregs, naive and memory CD4+ T cells from tumor, blood and ipsilateral draining lymph nodes of a few breast cancer patients underwent full-length TCR alpha and beta sequencing. Tumor tissue, along with lymph nodes from ipsilateral axillary dissection, was perfused with PBS, minced, and then digested using collagenase I and hyaluronidase. Mononuclear cells from lymph nodes or approximately 50 ml of peripheral blood were isolated by Ficoll density gradient centrifugation. Sorted cell populations were confirmed by FACS to exceed 90% purity.

The receptor comes from a female donor with breast cancer. The rearrangement combines TRBV6-5 with TRBJ2-7, and 10 bases in between align with TRBD2. The sequenced sample was memory CD4+ T cells sorted from a lymph node. This specimen's cell subset or site label, interpreted: memory CD4+ T cells, CD4+CD45RO+CD25-. The CDR3 here reads CASSYRAGKAGGPLEQYF. The DNA reads TGTGCCAGCAGTTATCGTGCGGGAAAAGCGGGAGGGCCGCTCGAGCAGTACTTC.